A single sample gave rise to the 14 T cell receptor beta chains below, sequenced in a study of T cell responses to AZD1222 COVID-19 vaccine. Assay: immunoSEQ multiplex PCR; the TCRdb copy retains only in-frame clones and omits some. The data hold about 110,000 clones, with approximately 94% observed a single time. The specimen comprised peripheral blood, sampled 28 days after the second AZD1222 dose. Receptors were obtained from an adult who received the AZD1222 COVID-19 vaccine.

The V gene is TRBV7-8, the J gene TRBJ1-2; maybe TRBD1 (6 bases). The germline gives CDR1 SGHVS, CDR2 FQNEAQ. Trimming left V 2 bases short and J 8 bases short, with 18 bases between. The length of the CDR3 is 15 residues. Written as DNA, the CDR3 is TGTGCCAGCAGCTTATTAGGGGGATCCCTCGGGGGCTACACCTTC. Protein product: CASSLLGGSLGGYTF. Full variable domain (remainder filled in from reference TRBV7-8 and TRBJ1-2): GAGVSQSPRYKVAKRGQDVALRCDPISGHVSLFWYQQALGQGPEFLTYFQNEAQLDKSGLPSDRFFAERPEGSVSTLKIQRTQQEDSAVYLCASSLLGGSLGGYTFGSGTRLTVV.

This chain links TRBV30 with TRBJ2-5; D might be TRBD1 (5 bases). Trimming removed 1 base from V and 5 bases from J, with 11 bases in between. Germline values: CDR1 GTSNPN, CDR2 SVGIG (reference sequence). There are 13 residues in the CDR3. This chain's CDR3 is CAWSGLTVETQYF. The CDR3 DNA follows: TGTGCCTGGAGTGGTTTGACAGTGGAGACCCAGTACTTC.

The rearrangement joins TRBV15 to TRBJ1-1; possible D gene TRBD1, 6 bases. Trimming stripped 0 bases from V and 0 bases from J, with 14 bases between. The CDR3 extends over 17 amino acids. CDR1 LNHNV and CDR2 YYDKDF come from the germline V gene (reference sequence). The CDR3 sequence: CATSRDWGGRMNTEAFF. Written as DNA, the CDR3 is TGTGCCACCAGCAGAGATTGGGGGGGGCGGATGAACACTGAAGCTTTCTTT.

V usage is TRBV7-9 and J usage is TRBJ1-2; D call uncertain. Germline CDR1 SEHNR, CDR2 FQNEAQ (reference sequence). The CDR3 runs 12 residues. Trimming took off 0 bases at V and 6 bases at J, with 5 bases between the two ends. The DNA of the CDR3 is TGTGCCAGCAGCTTAGCCGTGGATGGCTACACCTTC. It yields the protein CASSLAVDGYTF.

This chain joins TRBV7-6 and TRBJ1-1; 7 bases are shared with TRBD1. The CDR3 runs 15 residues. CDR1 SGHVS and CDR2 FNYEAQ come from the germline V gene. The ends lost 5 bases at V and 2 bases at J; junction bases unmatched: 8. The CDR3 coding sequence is TGTGCCAGCAGCCCCGAGGGAGGGGGCAACACTGAAGCTTTCTTT. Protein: CASSPEGGGNTEAFF.

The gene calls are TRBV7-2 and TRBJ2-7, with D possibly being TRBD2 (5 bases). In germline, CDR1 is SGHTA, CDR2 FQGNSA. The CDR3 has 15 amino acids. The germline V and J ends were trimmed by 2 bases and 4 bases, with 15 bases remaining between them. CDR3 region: CASSLLGGRGYEQYF. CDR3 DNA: TGTGCCAGCAGCTTACTTGGTGGGAGAGGTTACGAGCAGTACTTC. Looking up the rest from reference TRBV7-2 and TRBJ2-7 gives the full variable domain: GAGVSQSPSNKVTEKGKDVELRCDPISGHTALYWYRQSLGQGLEFLIYFQGNSAPDKSGLPSDRFSAERTGGSVSTLTIQRTQQEDSAVYLCASSLLGGRGYEQYFGPGTRLTVT.

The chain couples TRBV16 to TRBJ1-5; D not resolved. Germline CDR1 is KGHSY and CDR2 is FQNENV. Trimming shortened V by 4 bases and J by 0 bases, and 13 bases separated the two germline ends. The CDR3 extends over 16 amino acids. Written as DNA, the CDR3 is TGTGCCAGCAGCCCGATCGGGAGATATAGCAATCAGCCCCAGCATTTT. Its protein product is CASSPIGRYSNQPQHF.

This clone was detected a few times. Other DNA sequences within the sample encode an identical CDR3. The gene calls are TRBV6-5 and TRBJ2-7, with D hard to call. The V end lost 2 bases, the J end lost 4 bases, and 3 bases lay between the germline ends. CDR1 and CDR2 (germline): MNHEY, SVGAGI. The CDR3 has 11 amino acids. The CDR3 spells CASSYQYEQYF. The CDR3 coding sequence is TGTGCCAGCAGTTACCAGTACGAGCAGTACTTC.

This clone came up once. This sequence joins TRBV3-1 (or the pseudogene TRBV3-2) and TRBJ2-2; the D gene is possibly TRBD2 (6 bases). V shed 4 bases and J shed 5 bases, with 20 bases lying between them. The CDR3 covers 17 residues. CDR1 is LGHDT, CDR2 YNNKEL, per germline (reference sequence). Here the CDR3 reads CASSPLNRDFYTGELFF. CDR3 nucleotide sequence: TGTGCCAGCAGCCCGCTTAACCGGGACTTTTATACCGGGGAGCTGTTTTTT.

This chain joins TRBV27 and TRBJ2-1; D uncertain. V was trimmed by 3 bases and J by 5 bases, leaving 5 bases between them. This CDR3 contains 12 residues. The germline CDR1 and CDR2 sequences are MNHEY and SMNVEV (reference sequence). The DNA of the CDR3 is TGTGCCAGCAGTTTGGCCCACAATGAGCAGTTCTTC. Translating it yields CASSLAHNEQFF.

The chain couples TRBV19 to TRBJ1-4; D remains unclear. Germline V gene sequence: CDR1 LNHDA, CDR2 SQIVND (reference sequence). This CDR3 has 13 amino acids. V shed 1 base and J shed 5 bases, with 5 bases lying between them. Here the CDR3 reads CASSIVRNEKLFF. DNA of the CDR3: TGTGCCAGTAGTATAGTCCGGAATGAAAAACTGTTTTTT.

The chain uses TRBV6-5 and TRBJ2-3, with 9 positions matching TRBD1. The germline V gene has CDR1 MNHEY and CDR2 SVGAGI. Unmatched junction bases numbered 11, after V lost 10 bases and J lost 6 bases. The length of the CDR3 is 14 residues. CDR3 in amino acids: CATEDRGNVDTQYF. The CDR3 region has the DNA TGTGCCACGGAGGACAGGGGTAATGTTGATACGCAGTATTTT.

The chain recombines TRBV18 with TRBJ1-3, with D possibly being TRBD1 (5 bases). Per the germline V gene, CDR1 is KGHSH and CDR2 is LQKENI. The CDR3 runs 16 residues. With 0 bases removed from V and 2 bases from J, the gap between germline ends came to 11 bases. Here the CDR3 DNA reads TGTGCCAGCTCACCACCCTCTTGGGGGGCTGGAAACACCATATATTTT. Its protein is CASSPPSWGAGNTIYF. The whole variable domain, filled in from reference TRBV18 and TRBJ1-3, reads NAGVMQNPRHLVRRRGQEARLRCSPMKGHSHVYWYRQLPEEGLKFMVYLQKENIIDESGMPKERFSAEFPKEGPSILRIQQVVRGDSAAYFCASSPPSWGAGNTIYFGEGSWLTVV.

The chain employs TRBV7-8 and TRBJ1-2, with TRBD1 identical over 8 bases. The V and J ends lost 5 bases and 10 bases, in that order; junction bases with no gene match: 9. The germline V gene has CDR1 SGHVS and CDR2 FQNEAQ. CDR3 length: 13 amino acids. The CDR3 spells CASSPGTGRSYTF. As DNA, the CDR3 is TGTGCCAGCAGCCCTGGGACAGGAAGGTCCTACACCTTC.